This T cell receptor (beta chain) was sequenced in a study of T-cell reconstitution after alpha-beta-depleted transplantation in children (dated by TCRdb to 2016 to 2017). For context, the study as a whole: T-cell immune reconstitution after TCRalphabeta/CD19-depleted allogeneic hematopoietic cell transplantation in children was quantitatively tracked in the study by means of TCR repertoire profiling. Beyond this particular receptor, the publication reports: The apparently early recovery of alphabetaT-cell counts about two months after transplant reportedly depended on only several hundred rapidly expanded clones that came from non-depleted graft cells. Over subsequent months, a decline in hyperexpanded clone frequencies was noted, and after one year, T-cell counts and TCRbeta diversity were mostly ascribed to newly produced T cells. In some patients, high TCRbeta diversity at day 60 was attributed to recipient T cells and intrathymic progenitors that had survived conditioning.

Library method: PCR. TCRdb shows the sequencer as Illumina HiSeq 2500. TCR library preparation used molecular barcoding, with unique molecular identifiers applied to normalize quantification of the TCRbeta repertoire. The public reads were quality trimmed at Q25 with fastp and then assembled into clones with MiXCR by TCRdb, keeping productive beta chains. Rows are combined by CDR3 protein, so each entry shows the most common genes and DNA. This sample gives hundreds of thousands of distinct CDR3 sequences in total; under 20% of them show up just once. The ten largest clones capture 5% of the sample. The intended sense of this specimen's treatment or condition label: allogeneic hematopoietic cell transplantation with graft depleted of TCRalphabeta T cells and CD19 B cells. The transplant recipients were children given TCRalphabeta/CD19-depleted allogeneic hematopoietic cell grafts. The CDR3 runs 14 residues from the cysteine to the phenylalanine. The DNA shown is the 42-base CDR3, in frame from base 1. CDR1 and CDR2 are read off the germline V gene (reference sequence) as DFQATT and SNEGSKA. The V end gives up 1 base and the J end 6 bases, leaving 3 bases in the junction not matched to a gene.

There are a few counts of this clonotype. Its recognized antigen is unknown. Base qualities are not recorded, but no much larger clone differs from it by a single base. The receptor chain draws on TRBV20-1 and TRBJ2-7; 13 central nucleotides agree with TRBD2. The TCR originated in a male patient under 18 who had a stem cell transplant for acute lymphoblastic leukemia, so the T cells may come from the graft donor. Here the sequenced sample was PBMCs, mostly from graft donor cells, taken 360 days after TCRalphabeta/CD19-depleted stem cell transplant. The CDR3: CSARGGLAGREQYF. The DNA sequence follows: TGCAGTGCTAGAGGGGGACTAGCGGGACGCGAGCAGTACTTC.